This is a list of T cell receptor beta chains from one sample in a study of blood T cell repertoires in COVID-19. Only in-frame clones appear in the TCRdb table, and some are missing; sequencing was by immunoSEQ multiplex PCR. The data contain around 180,000 clones, more than 75% of them singletons. Material: peripheral blood. The receptors originated from a person aged 65-85 years with COVID-19, enrolled during active disease. Each CDR3 is given without its conserved first and last residue. Each record gives: D gene, V gene, CDR3 protein. D genes are given only for firm matches.

D gene: TRBD2
V gene: TRBV5-4
CDR3 protein: ASSSGLAGPSTDTQY

D gene: TRBD1
V gene: TRBV19
CDR3 protein: ASTRGQRSSGNTIY

D gene: TRBD1
V gene: TRBV19
CDR3 protein: ASSTGTGVGYEQY

D gene: .
V gene: TRBV19
CDR3 protein: ASRSGSDGYT

D gene: .
V gene: TRBV3-1/TRBV3-2
CDR3 protein: ASSQGYRFSYNEQF

D gene: TRBD1
V gene: TRBV5-8
CDR3 protein: ASSLYGGQGSGANVLT

D gene: TRBD2
V gene: TRBV5-1
CDR3 protein: ASSPEGLVVYEQY

D gene: TRBD1
V gene: TRBV6-6
CDR3 protein: ASSPRQGGLNTEAF

D gene: TRBD1
V gene: TRBV18
CDR3 protein: ASSPDRVNQPQH

D gene: TRBD1
V gene: TRBV4-3
CDR3 protein: ASSQVRGGGNEKLF

D gene: TRBD2
V gene: TRBV6-2/TRBV6-3
CDR3 protein: ASSAGLAGSTDTQY